This TCR beta chain stems from a study of blood T cell repertoires in COVID-19. In the study overall: Samples of COVID-19 (acute and convalescent) were obtained from the United States, Italy and Spain. T cells, B-cell-depleted T cells, or PBMCs supplied cDNA or gDNA.

As handled by the study authors: Amplification of reference gene primers provided the estimated nucleated cell counts. The table came from immunoSEQ multiplex PCR; TCRdb's copy has only in-frame clones and leaves some out. V and J calls and clone size are copied from that table; D and trimming were computed from the DNA. The table shows 91,000 or so clones, with around 80% occurring only once. With V trimmed by 6 bases and J by 2 bases, 7 bases remained unmatched. This CDR3 spans 15 amino acids. Germline assignment: CDR1 SGHKS and CDR2 YYEKEE (reference sequence). This sequence joins TRBV5-5 and TRBJ2-3; the match to TRBD2 covers 9 bases. Sequenced sample: peripheral blood. The sequence was collected from a man aged 50 to 59 with active or convalescent COVID-19. CDR3 nucleotide sequence: TGTGCCAGCACCCCCCAGCGGGGGGCCACAGATACGCAGTATTTT. Its translation is CASTPQRGATDTQYF.